This T cell receptor (beta chain) was recorded in a study of cytomegalovirus exposure and HLA in healthy donors. Measured with immunoSEQ multiplex PCR; TCRdb has only the in-frame clones, and not every one. Here the sample spans 330,000 or so clones, 86% being singletons. Study results and limitations: The study flagged roughly 160 TCR beta chains as cytomegalovirus-associated. Per published reports, the classifier diagnosed cytomegalovirus status with high specificity and sensitivity.

There are a few counts of this clone. Antigen: not known. Input material: PBMCs. This clonotype was sampled from a woman aged 18-29 years in good health and CMV-seronegative.

The CDR3 sequence is CASSPEGHSEQFF. CDR3 in DNA: TGTGCCAGCAGCCCTGAGGGCCACAGTGAGCAGTTCTTC. The chain links TRBV4-2 to TRBJ2-1; TRBD2 is a possible D gene (5 bases). V was clipped by 4 bases and J by 9 bases, with 13 bases between them. Germline V gene data show CDR1 as LGHNA and CDR2 as YNFKEQ. The CDR3 totals 13 residues.